This entry concerns a single T cell receptor (beta chain). Losses at the gene ends were 5 bases for V and 0 bases for J; bases not matched to a gene: 10. The CDR3 sequence is 18 residues long. TCRdb reprocessed the 5' RACE reads via MiXCR and lists one record per CDR3 protein. The sample gives 650,000 to 750,000 distinct CDR3 sequences, 21% of which show up once; roughly 4% is in the top ten. This entry belongs to a study of identical twins. These records were also assigned to another study, of T cells expressing NK-cell markers.

The chain carries TRBV12-3 or TRBV12-4 and TRBJ2-2; TRBD1 aligns across 9 bases. The receptor's source is a woman under 30 in good health. Sequenced: PBMCs. DNA of the CDR3: TGTGCCAGCAGTCGCCCGGGACAGGGTGCCTCGAACACCGGGGAGCTGTTTTTT. Its protein is CASSRPGQGASNTGELFF.